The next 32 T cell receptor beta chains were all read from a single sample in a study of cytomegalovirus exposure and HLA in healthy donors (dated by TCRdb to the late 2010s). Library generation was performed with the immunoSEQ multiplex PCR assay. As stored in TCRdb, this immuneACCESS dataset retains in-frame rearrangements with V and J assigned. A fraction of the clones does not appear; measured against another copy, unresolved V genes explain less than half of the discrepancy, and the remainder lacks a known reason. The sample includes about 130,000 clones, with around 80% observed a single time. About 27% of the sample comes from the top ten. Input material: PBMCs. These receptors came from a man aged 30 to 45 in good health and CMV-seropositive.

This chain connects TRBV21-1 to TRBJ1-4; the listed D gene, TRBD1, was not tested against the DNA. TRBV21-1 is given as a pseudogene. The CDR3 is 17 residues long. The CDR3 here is CASSKDGTGTTNEKLFF. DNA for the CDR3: TGTGCCAGCAGCAAAGATGGGACCGGGACAACCAATGAAAAACTGTTTTTT.

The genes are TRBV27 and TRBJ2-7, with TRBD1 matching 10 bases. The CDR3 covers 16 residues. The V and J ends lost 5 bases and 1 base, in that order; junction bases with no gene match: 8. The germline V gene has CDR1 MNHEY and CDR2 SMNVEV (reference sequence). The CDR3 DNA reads TGTGCCAGCAGTGGATCGGGACAGGGGTATTCCTACGAGCAGTACTTC. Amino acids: CASSGSGQGYSYEQYF.

CDR3 sequence: CASSGDSRREEQYF. CDR3 bases: TGTGCCAGCAGTGGGGACAGTAGAAGAGAAGAGCAGTACTTC. The J gene is TRBJ2-7, the V gene TRBV2; 7 nucleotides line up with TRBD1. Per the germline V gene, CDR1 is SNHLY and CDR2 is FYNNEI. J lost 7 bases, V lost 4 bases, and 10 bases had no gene match. This CDR3 is 14 amino acids long.

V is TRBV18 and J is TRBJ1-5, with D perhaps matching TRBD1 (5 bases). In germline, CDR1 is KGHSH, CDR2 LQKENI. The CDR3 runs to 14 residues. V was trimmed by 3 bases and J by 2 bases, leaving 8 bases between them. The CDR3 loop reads CASSPGRGNQPQHF. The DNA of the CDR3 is TGTGCCAGCTCACCGGGCAGGGGCAATCAGCCCCAGCATTTT.

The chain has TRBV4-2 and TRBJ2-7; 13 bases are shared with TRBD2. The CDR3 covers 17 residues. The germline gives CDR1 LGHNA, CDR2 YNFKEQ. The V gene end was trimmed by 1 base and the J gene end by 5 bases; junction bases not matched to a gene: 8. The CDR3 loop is CASSQGTSGSTRNEQYF. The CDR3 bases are TGTGCCAGCAGCCAAGGGACTAGCGGGAGTACGCGCAACGAGCAGTACTTC.

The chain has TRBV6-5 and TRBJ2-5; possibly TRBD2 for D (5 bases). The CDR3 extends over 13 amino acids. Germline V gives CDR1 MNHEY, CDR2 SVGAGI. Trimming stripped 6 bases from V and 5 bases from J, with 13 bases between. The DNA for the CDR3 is TGTGCCAGCAGAGTCGGAGGTGGGGAGACCCAGTACTTC. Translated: CASRVGGGETQYF.

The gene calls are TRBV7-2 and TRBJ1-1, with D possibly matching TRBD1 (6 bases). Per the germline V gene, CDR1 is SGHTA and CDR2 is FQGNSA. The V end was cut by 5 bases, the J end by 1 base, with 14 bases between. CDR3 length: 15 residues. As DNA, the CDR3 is TGTGCCAGCAGCGTCAGGGGATGGGGGAACACTGAAGCTTTCTTT. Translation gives CASSVRGWGNTEAFF.

The CDR3: CASSLGWGETQYF. The CDR3, as DNA: TGTGCCAGCAGCTTGGGCTGGGGCGAGACCCAGTACTTC. J is TRBJ2-5 and V is TRBV5-4, with TRBD1 as a possible D gene (5 bases). The germline CDR1 and CDR2 sequences are SGHNT and YYREEE (reference sequence). V lost 0 bases to trimming and J lost 5 bases, with 8 bases between them. CDR3 length: 13 amino acids.

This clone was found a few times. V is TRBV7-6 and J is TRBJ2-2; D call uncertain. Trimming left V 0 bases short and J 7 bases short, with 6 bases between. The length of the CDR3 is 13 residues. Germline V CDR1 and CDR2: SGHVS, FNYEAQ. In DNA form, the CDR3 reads TGTGCCAGCAGCTTAGCGCTTAGCGGGGAGCTGTTTTTT. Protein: CASSLALSGELFF.

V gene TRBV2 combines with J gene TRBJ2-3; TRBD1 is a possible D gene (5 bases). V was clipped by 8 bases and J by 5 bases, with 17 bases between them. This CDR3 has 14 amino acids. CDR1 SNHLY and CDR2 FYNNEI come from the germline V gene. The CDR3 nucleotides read TGTGCCAGCGGTAGACAGATTTCGGAAGATACGCAGTATTTT. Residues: CASGRQISEDTQYF.

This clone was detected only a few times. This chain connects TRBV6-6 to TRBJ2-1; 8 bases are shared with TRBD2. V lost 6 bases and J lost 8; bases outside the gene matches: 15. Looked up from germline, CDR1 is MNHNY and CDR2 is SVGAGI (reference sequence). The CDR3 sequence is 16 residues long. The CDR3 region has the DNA TGTGCCAGCAGCCGACAGGCGGGGGGCCTTTTGGATGAGCAGTTCTTC. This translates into CASSRQAGGLLDEQFF.

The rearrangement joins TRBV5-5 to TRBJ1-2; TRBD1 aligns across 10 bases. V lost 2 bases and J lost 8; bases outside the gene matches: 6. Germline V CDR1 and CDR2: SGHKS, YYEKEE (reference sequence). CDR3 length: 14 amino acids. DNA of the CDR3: TGTGCCAGCAGCTTCAGACAGGGGGCGGGAGGCTACACCTTC. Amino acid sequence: CASSFRQGAGGYTF.

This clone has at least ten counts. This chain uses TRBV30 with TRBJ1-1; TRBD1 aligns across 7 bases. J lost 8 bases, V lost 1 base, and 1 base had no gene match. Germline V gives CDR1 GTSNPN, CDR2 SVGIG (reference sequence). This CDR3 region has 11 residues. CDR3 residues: CAWSAGQEAFF. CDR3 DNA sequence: TGTGCCTGGAGTGCGGGACAGGAAGCTTTCTTT. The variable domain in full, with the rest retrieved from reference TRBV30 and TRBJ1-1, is SQTIHQWPATLVQPVGSPLSLECTVEGTSNPNLYWYRQAAGRGLQLLFYSVGIGQISSEVPQNLSASRPQDRQFILSSKKLLLSDSGFYLCAWSAGQEAFFGQGTRLTVV.

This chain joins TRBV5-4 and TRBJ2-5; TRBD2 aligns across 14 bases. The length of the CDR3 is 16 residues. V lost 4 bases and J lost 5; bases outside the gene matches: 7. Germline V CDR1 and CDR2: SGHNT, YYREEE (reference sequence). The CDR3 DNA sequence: TGTGCCAGCAGCGCGACTAGCGGGAGGGCGTTGGAGACCCAGTACTTC. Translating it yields CASSATSGRALETQYF.

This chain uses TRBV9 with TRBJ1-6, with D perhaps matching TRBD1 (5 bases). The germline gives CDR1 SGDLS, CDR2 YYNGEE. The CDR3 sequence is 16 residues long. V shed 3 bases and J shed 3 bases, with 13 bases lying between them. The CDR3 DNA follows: TGTGCCAGCAGCGAGGCCGGGGGGGGCTATAATTCACCCCTCCACTTT. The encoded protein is CASSEAGGGYNSPLHF.

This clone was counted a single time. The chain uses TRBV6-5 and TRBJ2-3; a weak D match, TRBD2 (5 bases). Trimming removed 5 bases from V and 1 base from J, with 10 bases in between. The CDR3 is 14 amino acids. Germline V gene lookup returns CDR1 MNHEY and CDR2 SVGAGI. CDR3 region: CASSRTSGTDTQYF. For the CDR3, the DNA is TGTGCCAGCAGTCGGACTTCCGGCACAGATACGCAGTATTTT.

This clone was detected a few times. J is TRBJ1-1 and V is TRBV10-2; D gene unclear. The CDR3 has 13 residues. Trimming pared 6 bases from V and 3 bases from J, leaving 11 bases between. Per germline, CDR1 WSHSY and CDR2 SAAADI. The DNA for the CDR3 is TGCGCCAGCAGCGTACTGAGGGACACTGAAGCTTTCTTT. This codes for CASSVLRDTEAFF.

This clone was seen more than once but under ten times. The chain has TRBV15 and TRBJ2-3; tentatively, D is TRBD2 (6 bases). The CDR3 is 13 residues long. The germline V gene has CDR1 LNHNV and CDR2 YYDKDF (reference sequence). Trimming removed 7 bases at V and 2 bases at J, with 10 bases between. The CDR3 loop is CATNRRVTDTQYF. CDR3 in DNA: TGTGCCACCAACAGGAGGGTCACAGATACGCAGTATTTT. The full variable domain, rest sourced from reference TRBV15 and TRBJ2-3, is DAMVIQNPRYQVTQFGKPVTLSCSQTLNHNVMYWYQQKSSQAPKLLFHYYDKDFNNEADTPDNFQSRRPNTSFCFLDIRSPGLGDTAMYLCATNRRVTDTQYFGPGTRLTVL.

The CDR3 spells CASSGSGTGLYSNQPQHF. As DNA, the CDR3 is TGTGCCAGCAGTGGATCCGGGACAGGGCTATATAGCAATCAGCCCCAGCATTTT. The rearrangement uses TRBV6-1 and TRBJ1-5; 9 nucleotides line up with TRBD1. CDR3 length: 18 residues. V lost 4 bases to trimming and J lost 0 bases; unmatched junction nucleotides: 10. Per germline, CDR1 MNHNS and CDR2 SASEGT.

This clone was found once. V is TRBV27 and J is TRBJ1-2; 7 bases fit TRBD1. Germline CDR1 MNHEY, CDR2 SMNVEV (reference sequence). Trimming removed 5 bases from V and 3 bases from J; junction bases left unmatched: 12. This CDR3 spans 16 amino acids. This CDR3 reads CASSPRQGLKHYGYTF. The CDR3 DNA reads TGTGCCAGCAGTCCGAGACAGGGACTTAAACACTATGGCTACACCTTC.

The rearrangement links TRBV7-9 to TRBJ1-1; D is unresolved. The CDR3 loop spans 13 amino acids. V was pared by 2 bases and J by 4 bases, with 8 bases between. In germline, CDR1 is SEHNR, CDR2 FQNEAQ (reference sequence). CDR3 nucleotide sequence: TGTGCCAGCAGCTTATTGACTTCCACTGAAGCTTTCTTT. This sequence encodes CASSLLTSTEAFF.

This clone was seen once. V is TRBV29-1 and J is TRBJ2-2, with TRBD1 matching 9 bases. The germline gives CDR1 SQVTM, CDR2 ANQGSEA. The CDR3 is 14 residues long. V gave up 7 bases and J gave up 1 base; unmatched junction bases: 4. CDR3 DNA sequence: TGCAGCGCAGGGGGACAGGGGAACACCGGGGAGCTGTTTTTT. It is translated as CSAGGQGNTGELFF.

The CDR3 region has the DNA TGTGCCAGCAGCGTACAGTTGGGACAGACTCAGTACTTC. Translated, it gives CASSVQLGQTQYF. The genes are TRBV9 and TRBJ2-4; 7 nucleotides line up with TRBD1. V gave up 1 base and J gave up 12 bases; unmatched junction bases: 7. Germline V CDR1 and CDR2: SGDLS, YYNGEE. The CDR3 is 13 residues long.

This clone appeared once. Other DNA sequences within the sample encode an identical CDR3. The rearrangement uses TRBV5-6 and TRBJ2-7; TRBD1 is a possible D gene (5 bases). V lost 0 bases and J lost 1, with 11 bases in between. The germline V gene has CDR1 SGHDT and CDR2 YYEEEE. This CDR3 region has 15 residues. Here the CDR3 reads CASSLGRQYSYEQYF. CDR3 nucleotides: TGTGCCAGCAGCTTGGGCCGACAGTATTCCTACGAGCAGTACTTC.

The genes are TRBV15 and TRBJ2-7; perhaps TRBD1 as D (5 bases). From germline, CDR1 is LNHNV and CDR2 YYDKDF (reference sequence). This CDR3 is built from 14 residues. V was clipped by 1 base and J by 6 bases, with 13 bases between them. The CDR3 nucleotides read TGTGCCACCAGCAGAGGCCCCCAAGGGGTCGAGCAGTACTTC. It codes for CATSRGPQGVEQYF.

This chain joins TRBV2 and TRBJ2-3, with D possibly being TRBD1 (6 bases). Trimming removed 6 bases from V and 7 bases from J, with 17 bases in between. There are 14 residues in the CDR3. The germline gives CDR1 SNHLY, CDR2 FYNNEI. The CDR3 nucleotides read TGTGCCAGCAGAAACGACAGGTCAGGGAATACGCAGTATTTT. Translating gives CASRNDRSGNTQYF.

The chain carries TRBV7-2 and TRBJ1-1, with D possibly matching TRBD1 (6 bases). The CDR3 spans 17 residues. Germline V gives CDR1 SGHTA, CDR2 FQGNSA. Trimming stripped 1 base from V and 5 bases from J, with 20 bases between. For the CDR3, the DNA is TGTGCCAGCAGCTTAGGTTGGTCGTCAGGGGCGGGTACTGAAGCTTTCTTT. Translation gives CASSLGWSSGAGTEAFF.

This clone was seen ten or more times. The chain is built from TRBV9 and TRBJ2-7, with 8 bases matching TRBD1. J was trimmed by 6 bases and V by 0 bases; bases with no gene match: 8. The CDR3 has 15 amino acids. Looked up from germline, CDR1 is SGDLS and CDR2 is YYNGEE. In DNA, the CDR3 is TGTGCCAGCAGCGTAGGGACAGGGCCAGGGGGCGAGCAGTACTTC. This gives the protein CASSVGTGPGGEQYF.

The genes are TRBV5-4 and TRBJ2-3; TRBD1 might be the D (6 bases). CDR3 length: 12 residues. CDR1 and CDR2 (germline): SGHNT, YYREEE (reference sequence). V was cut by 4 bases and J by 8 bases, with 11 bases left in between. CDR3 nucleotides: TGTGCCAGCAGCCTTAGGGGGAGTACGCAGTATTTT. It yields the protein CASSLRGSTQYF.

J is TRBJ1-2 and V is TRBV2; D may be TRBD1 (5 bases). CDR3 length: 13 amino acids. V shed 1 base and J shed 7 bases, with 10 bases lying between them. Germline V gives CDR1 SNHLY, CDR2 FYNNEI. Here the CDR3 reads CASSEEGVGGYTF. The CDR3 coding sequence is TGTGCCAGCAGTGAAGAAGGGGTGGGTGGCTACACCTTC.

As DNA, the CDR3 is TGTGCCAGCAGCTCCGGAGACAGGGGCGCCTATGGCTACACCTTC. Protein: CASSSGDRGAYGYTF. The chain carries TRBV5-5 and TRBJ1-2; TRBD1 matches 8 bases. V was pared by 3 bases and J by 4 bases, with 8 bases of the junction left unmatched. The germline V gene encodes CDR1 SGHKS and CDR2 YYEKEE (reference sequence). CDR3 length: 15 amino acids.

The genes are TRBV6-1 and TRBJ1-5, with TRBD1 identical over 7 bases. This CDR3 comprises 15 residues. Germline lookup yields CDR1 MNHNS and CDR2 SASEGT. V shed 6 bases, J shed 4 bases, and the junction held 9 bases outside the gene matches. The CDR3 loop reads CASRNTGQINQPQHF. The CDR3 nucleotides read TGTGCCAGCAGAAATACGGGACAGATTAATCAGCCCCAGCATTTT.